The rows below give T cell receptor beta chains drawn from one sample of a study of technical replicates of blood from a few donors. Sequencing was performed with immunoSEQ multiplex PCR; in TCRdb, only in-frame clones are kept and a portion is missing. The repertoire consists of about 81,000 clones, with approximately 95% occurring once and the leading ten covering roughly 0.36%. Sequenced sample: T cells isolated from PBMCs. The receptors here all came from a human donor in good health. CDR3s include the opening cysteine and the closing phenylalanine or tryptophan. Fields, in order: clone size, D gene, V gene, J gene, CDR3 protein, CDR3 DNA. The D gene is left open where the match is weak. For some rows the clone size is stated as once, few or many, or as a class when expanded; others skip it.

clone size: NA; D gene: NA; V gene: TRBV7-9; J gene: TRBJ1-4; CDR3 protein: CASSLVWSEANEKLFF; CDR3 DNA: TGTGCCAGCAGCTTAGTTTGGAGCGAAGCTAATGAAAAACTGTTTTTT
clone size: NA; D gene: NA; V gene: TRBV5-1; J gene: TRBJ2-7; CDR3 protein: CASSLAADTYEQYF; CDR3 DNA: TGCGCCAGCAGCTTGGCCGCAGATACCTACGAGCAGTACTTC
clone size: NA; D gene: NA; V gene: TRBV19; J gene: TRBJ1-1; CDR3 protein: CASTGQLTEAFF; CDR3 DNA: TGTGCCAGTACTGGACAGCTCACTGAAGCTTTCTTT
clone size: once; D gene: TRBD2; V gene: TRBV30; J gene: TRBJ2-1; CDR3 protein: CAWSRSSGLSSYNEQFF; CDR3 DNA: TGTGCCTGGAGTCGGTCTAGCGGGTTGAGCTCCTACAATGAGCAGTTCTTC
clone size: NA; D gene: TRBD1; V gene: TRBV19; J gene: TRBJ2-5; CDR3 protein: CASSAGGLLETQYF; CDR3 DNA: TGTGCCAGTAGTGCAGGGGGCTTACTGGAGACCCAGTACTTC
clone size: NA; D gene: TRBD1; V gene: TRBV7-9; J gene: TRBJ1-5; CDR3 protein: CASSLSRTGPTQPQHF; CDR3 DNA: TGTGCCAGCAGCTTATCGCGGACAGGGCCCACTCAGCCCCAGCATTTT
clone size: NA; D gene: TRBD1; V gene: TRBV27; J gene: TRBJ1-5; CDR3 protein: CASGRDREVLAGQPQHF; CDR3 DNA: TGTGCCAGCGGACGGGACAGGGAAGTTTTGGCAGGCCAGCCCCAGCATTTT
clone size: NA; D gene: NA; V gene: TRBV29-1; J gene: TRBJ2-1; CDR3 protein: CSVLYNEQFF; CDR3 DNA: TGCAGCGTTCTATACAATGAGCAGTTCTTC
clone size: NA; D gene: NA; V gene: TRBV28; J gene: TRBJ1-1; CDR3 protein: CASSLQDLNTEAFF; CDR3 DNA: TGTGCCAGCAGCCTTCAGGATCTGAACACTGAAGCTTTCTTT
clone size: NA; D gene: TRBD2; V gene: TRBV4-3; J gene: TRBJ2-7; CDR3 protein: CASSQGSGASYEQYF; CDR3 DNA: TGCGCCAGCAGCCAAGGTAGCGGGGCCTCCTACGAGCAGTACTTC
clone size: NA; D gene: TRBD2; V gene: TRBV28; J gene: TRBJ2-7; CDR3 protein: CASSLGRELYEQYF; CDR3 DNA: TGTGCCAGCAGCTTAGGGCGGGAGCTCTACGAGCAGTACTTC
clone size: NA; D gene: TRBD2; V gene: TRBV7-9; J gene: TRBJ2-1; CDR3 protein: CASSSLTRLAGDNEQFF; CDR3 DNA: TGTGCCAGCAGCTCGCTAACGCGACTAGCGGGGGACAATGAGCAGTTCTTC
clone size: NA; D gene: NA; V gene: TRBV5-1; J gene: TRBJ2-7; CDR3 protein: CASSLGQTSSYEQYF; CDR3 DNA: TGCGCCAGCAGCCTGGGACAAACAAGCTCCTACGAGCAGTACTTC
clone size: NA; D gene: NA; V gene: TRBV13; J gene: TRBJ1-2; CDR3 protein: CASSLTQDGYTF; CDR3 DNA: TGTGCCAGCAGCTTAACACAGGATGGCTACACCTTC
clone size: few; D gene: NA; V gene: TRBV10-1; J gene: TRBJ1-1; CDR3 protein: CASSESVEGTSEAFF; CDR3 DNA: TGCGCCAGCAGTGAGTCGGTGGAGGGGACGTCTGAAGCTTTCTTT
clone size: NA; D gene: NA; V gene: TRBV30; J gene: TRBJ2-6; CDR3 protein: CAWSAGAGANVLTF; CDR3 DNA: TGTGCCTGGAGTGCGGGGGCTGGGGCCAACGTCCTGACTTTC
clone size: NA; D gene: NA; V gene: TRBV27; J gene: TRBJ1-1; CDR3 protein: CASSYGRGEAFF; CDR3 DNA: TGTGCCAGCAGTTACGGGAGGGGTGAAGCTTTCTTT
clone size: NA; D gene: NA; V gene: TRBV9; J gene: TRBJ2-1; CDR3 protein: CASSEYYNEQFF; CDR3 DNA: TGTGCCAGCAGCGAATACTACAATGAGCAGTTCTTC
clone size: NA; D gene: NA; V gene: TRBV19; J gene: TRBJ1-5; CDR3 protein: CASSMMGRMSNQPQHF; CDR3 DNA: TGTGCCAGTAGTATGATGGGCAGGATGAGCAATCAGCCCCAGCATTTT
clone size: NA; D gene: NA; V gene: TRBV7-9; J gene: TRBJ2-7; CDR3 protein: CASSPLGSPYEQYF; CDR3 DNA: TGTGCCAGCAGTCCCCTGGGGAGTCCCTACGAGCAGTACTTC
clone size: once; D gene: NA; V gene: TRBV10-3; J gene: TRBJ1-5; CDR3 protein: CAISESLGVNQPQHF; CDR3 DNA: TGTGCCATCAGTGAGAGTTTAGGGGTTAATCAGCCCCAGCATTTT
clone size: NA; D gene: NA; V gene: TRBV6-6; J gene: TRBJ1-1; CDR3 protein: CATKGQGTEAFF; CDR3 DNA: TGTGCCACCAAAGGTCAGGGAACTGAAGCTTTCTTT
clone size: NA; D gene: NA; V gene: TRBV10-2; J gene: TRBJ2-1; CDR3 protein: CASSRNGRGDEQFF; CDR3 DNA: TGCGCCAGCAGCAGGAACGGGCGGGGCGATGAGCAGTTCTTC
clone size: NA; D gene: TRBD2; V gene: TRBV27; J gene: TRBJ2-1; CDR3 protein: CASSPGTSGRETEQFF; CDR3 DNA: TGTGCCAGCAGCCCCGGGACTAGCGGGAGGGAGACTGAGCAGTTCTTC
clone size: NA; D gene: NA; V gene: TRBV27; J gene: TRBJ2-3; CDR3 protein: CASSSGEPSYYTDTQYF; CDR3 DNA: TGTGCCAGCAGTTCGGGGGAGCCCTCATATTACACAGATACGCAGTATTTT
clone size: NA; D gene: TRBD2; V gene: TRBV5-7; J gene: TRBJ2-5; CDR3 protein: CASSLSGKTQYF; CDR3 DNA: TGTGCCAGCAGCTTAAGCGGGAAAACCCAGTACTTC
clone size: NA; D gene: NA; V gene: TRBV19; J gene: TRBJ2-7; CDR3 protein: CASSDRYEQYF; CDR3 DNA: TGTGCCAGTAGCGACAGATACGAGCAGTACTTC
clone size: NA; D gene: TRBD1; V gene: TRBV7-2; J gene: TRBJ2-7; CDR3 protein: CASRLRTGGWGEQYF; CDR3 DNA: TGTGCCAGCAGGCTAAGGACAGGGGGATGGGGCGAGCAGTACTTC
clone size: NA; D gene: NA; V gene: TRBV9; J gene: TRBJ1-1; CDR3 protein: CASSAFRGEAFF; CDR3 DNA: TGTGCCAGCAGCGCCTTCAGGGGTGAAGCTTTCTTT
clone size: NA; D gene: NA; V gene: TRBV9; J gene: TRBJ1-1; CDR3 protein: CASSASRNTEAFF; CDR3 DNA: TGTGCCAGCAGCGCTAGCAGGAACACTGAAGCTTTCTTT
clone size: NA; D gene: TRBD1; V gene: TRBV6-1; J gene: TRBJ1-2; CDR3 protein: CASSVGTVYGYTF; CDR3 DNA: TGTGCCAGCAGTGTAGGGACAGTCTATGGCTACACCTTC
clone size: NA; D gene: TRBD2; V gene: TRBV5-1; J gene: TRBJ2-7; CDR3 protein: CASQTSGSQSEQYF; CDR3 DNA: TGCGCCAGCCAGACTAGCGGGAGTCAGAGCGAGCAGTACTTC
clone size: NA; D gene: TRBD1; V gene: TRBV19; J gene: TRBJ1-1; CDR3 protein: CATTGALNTEAFF; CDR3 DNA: TGTGCCACCACAGGGGCACTGAACACTGAAGCTTTCTTT
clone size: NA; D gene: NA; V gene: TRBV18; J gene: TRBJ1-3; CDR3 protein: CASSPLGAITGNTIYF; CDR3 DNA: TGTGCCAGCTCACCACTTGGGGCAATTACTGGAAACACCATATATTTT
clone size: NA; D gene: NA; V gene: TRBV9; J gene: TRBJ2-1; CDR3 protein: CASSETSSDEQFF; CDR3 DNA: TGTGCCAGCAGCGAAACTAGCTCCGATGAGCAGTTCTTC
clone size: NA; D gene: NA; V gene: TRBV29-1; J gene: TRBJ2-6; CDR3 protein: CSAQGGGANVLTF; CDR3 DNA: TGCAGCGCCCAGGGTGGTGGGGCCAACGTCCTGACTTTC
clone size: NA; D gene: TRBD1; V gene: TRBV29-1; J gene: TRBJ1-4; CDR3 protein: CSVGDRSNEKLFF; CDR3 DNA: TGCAGCGTTGGGGACAGATCTAATGAAAAACTGTTTTTT
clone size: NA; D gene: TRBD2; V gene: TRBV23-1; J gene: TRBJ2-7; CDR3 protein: CASSQPGGAACYEQYF; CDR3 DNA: TGCGCCAGCAGTCAACCCGGGGGGGCGGCCTGCTACGAGCAGTACTTC
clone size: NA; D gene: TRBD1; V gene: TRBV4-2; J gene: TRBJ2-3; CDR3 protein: CASSQVRQGGDTQYF; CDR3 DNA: TGTGCCAGCAGCCAAGTGAGACAGGGTGGAGATACGCAGTATTTT
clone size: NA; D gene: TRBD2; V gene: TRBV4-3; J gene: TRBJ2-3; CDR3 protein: CASSHASGSDTQYF; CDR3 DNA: TGCGCCAGCAGCCATGCTAGCGGGAGTGATACGCAGTATTTT
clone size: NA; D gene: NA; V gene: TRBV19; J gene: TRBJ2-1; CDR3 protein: CASSIGAQGGNEQFF; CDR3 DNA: TGTGCCAGTAGTATAGGTGCACAGGGCGGAAATGAGCAGTTCTTC
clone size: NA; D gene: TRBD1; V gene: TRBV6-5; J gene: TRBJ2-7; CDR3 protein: CASRDSGTGLYEQYF; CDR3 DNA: TGTGCCAGCAGGGATTCCGGGACAGGTCTCTACGAGCAGTACTTC
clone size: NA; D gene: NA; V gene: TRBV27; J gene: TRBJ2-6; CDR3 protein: CASSTTGANVLTF; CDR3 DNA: TGTGCCAGCAGCACGACAGGGGCCAACGTCCTGACTTTC
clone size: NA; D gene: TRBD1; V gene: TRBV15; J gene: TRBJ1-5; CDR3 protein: CATSTEMDRVKQPQHF; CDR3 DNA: TGTGCCACCAGCACGGAAATGGACAGGGTCAAACAGCCCCAGCATTTT